The 14 T cell receptor beta chains below were found in one sample sequenced in a study of shared T cell receptors in the human thymus. Sequencing was performed with immunoSEQ multiplex PCR; in TCRdb, only in-frame clones are kept and a portion is missing. The top ten hold more than 0.01% of the sample, which has roughly 560,000 clones, about 80% seen once. These sequences were also reported in another study, on human thymus T cells.

The source material was thymocytes. Receptors originate from a boy younger than two with a congenital heart defect.

The chain has TRBV7-2 and TRBJ2-3, with 9 bases aligning to TRBD2. Germline V gene lookup returns CDR1 SGHTA and CDR2 FQGNSA. The junction had 16 bases not matched to a gene; V was cut back by 5 bases and J by 4 bases. There are 18 residues in the CDR3. In nucleotides, the CDR3 is TGTGCCAGCAGCCCCATCCGACTAGCGGTAGAAGAGGCAGATACGCAGTATTTT. Protein sequence: CASSPIRLAVEEADTQYF.

J is TRBJ2-7 and V is TRBV7-9; D perhaps matches TRBD1 (5 bases). Germline V gene lookup returns CDR1 SEHNR and CDR2 FQNEAQ (reference sequence). V lost 1 base to trimming and J lost 7 bases, with 8 bases between them. This CDR3 has 12 residues. CDR3 in amino acids: CASSLVGREQYF. CDR3 sequence (DNA): TGTGCCAGCAGCTTAGTGGGGCGGGAGCAGTACTTC.

The rearrangement joins TRBV27 to TRBJ2-7; a weak D match, TRBD2 (6 bases). CDR1 is MNHEY, CDR2 SMNVEV, per germline (reference sequence). V was pared by 6 bases and J by 5 bases, with 32 bases between. The CDR3 length is 19 residues. Here the CDR3 DNA reads TGTGCCAGCAGCCCCCAGGGATTTCTGCATCCACGCGGCGGGAACGAGCAGTACTTC. Translating it yields CASSPQGFLHPRGGNEQYF.

The J gene is TRBJ1-5, the V gene TRBV6-1; D perhaps matches TRBD1 (6 bases). The ends were cut back, 5 bases at V and 1 base at J, with 9 bases in the middle. CDR3 length: 14 amino acids. Germline V gives CDR1 MNHNS, CDR2 SASEGT. The CDR3 coding sequence is TGTGCCAGCAGTCGACAGGCCAGCAATCAGCCCCAGCATTTT. This encodes CASSRQASNQPQHF.

This chain connects TRBV6-4 to TRBJ2-7, with 9 bases fitting TRBD2. Germline V gene data show CDR1 as MRHNA and CDR2 as SNTAGT. This CDR3 has 13 amino acids. Germline trimming cut 7 bases from V and 3 bases from J; bases unmatched to any gene: 4. CDR3 DNA sequence: TGTGCCAGCACAGCGGGAGGCTTCTACGAGCAGTACTTC. Its translation is CASTAGGFYEQYF.

This chain links TRBV7-2 with TRBJ2-3; 9 bases are shared with TRBD2. This CDR3 region has 16 residues. The trim removed 5 bases at V and 5 bases at J, leaving 11 bases unmatched. Per the germline V gene, CDR1 is SGHTA and CDR2 is FQGNSA. DNA for the CDR3: TGTGCCAGCAGCCTCTATCCCCCTAGCGGGAAAGATACGCAGTATTTT. It yields the protein CASSLYPPSGKDTQYF.

The rearrangement joins TRBV30 to TRBJ2-5, with 10 nucleotides matching TRBD1. This CDR3 spans 18 amino acids. V gave up 0 bases and J gave up 5 bases; unmatched junction bases: 15. Germline values: CDR1 GTSNPN, CDR2 SVGIG (reference sequence). The CDR3 sequence is CAWSVTTGQGMGGETQYF. DNA of the CDR3: TGTGCCTGGAGTGTCACCACGGGACAGGGGATGGGTGGGGAGACCCAGTACTTC.

The DNA of the CDR3 is TGTGCCAGCAGTTCTCCGTGGGACAGGGGGCGCTGGAGGGAGCAGTTCTTC. This gives the protein CASSSPWDRGRWREQFF. The chain carries TRBV27 and TRBJ2-1, with 12 bases identical to TRBD1. Trimming took 4 bases from V and 10 from J; bases not matched to a gene: 14. Germline-derived CDR1 and CDR2 are MNHEY and SMNVEV (reference sequence). There are 17 residues in the CDR3.

The J gene is TRBJ2-7, the V gene TRBV7-2; 7 bases are a match to TRBD2. J lost 2 bases, V lost 1 base, and 2 bases had no gene match. CDR1 SGHTA and CDR2 FQGNSA come from the germline V gene. The CDR3 is made up of 14 amino acids. The CDR3 DNA is TGTGCCAGCAGCTTAGTTGCGGGAGCCTACGAGCAGTACTTC. Translation: CASSLVAGAYEQYF.

V and J are TRBV13 and TRBJ2-7, with TRBD1 matching over 8 bases. There are 15 residues in the CDR3. Trimming cost V 5 bases and J 5 bases; bases outside gene matches: 11. Germline CDR1 and CDR2: PRHDT and FYEKMQ (reference sequence). CDR3 residues: CASSLDRGPQDEQYF. CDR3 coding DNA: TGTGCCAGCAGCCTTGACAGGGGCCCTCAAGACGAGCAGTACTTC.

The chain carries TRBV7-2 and TRBJ2-7, with TRBD2 identical over 12 bases. The V segment lost 1 base and the J segment 4 bases; nucleotides outside the gene matches: 5. This CDR3 comprises 16 residues. Germline CDR1 and CDR2: SGHTA and FQGNSA. The CDR3 protein is CASSLGGTSGHYEQYF. The CDR3 DNA reads as TGTGCCAGCAGCTTAGGAGGGACTAGCGGGCATTACGAGCAGTACTTC.

The rearrangement joins TRBV5-5 to TRBJ1-5, with TRBD1 as a possible D gene (5 bases). CDR1 is SGHKS and CDR2 is YYEKEE in the germline V gene (reference sequence). V was clipped by 1 base and J by 3 bases, with 17 bases between them. The CDR3 sequence is 17 residues long. The CDR3 coding sequence is TGTGCCAGCAGCTTGAGGCGGTCAGGGTCTGACAATCAGCCCCAGCATTTT. Encoded protein: CASSLRRSGSDNQPQHF.

This clone was recorded once. V is TRBV28 and J is TRBJ2-6; 11 bases match TRBD1. The CDR3 covers 18 residues. Germline CDR1 reads MDHEN; CDR2 reads SYDVKM. The ends lost 5 bases at V and 0 bases at J; junction bases unmatched: 6. DNA of the CDR3: TGTGCCAGCAGTCTCCCGGGACAGGGGGTCTCTGGGGCCAACGTCCTGACTTTC. It encodes CASSLPGQGVSGANVLTF.

The chain joins TRBV19 to TRBJ1-2, with TRBD1 as a possible D gene (5 bases). The CDR3 consists of 14 residues. The germline V and J ends were trimmed by 6 bases and 2 bases, with 13 bases remaining between them. CDR1 is LNHDA and CDR2 is SQIVND in the germline V gene (reference sequence). CDR3 protein: CASRDKGRNYGYTF. The DNA of the CDR3 is TGTGCCAGTAGAGACAAGGGGAGGAACTATGGCTACACCTTC.